This T cell receptor (beta chain) was found in a study of read filtering for tumor transcriptome and immune sequencing (dated by TCRdb to 2020 to 2022). With respect to the entire study: The cohort consisted of 17 to 20 male and some 13 female patients, with a mean age of around 60 years and an age range of about 47 to 90. Under revised international staging, about 8 patients fell into R-ISS I, about 17 into R-ISS II and 6 or 7 into R-ISS III. After DNase treatment, whole-transcriptome libraries were prepared using the TruSeq RNA Access Library Prep Kit. TCR-region mapped reads per sample ranged from about 4.05 to 11 million with IR-seq versus only about 75 to 1273 with RNA-seq. Using the same bone marrow samples, the study compared TCR repertoires obtained by targeted immune repertoire sequencing with those obtained by bulk whole-transcriptome sequencing. One of the main goals was to work out a read-filtering strategy for immune repertoire data, in particular whether clonotypes backed by only a single read should be removed. What the study reported, not specific to this receptor: Single-read clonotypes made up roughly 85% of clonotypes but only about 4% of total reads in IR-seq, compared with about 77% of clonotypes and 40% to 55% of reads in RNA-seq. Clonotypes were captured by IR-seq at much higher depth and more reliably than by RNA-seq, and smaller IR-seq throughput was sufficient for identification of most shared clonotypes. The sorted CD138-negative fraction was not purified T cells but a mixed bone marrow immune population. Removing single-read clonotypes increased the correlation between IR-seq and RNA-seq shared clonotype proportions.

In its sample, this clonotype was seen many times. No cognate antigen has been identified for it. One base away there is no much larger clone; base qualities are not given. TCR libraries were built from 400 ng RNA with the Immunoverse kit, using molecular barcoded adaptors covering alpha/delta and beta/gamma chains. TCR library preparation was performed with the same RNA that was used for transcriptome sequencing. Sequencing of the TCR libraries was done on an Illumina HiSeq 4000 with 2 x 150 cycles. The paper's data handling went like this. Using MiXCR, which included quality filtering and error correction, TCR reads were aligned to human V, D, J and C references and then assembled into CDR3 clonotypes. Clonotype counts and gene usage diversity were analyzed with the tcR package in R. For inspection of raw mapping reads, RNA-seq reads were mapped by STAR aligner version 2.5.3a onto GRCh37 of the human genome. IR-seq fastq files were randomly downsampled with Seqtk 1.3 to test the effect of sequencing depth on detected clonotypes. TCRdb reran the public reads through fastp at Q25 and MiXCR, keeping productive beta chains. Each CDR3 protein gets just one entry, which takes the most common genes and DNA from the rows behind it. None of the V and J calls come from the authors' own analysis; TCRdb made them. A total of about 28,000 distinct CDR3 sequences appear in this sample, around 15% of them only once. Roughly 44% of the sample belongs to the ten largest clones.

Bone marrow was sampled from every patient at the time of active disease. Ficoll-Hypaque density gradient centrifugation was used to isolate bone marrow mononuclear cells. Myeloma plasma cells were removed and CD138-negative cells were obtained by negative selection following labeling with CD138 magnetic microbeads on a MACS separator. The purity of the isolated cells was checked by flow cytometry with CD138 antibodies on an Attune NxT. Total RNA was extracted using TRIzol reagent and was quantified on a NanoDrop spectrophotometer. For each patient, paired RNA-seq and IR-seq were run on the CD138-negative bone marrow sample from that patient. This TCR came from a donor older than 35 with multiple myeloma. The sample taken for sequencing was a population of CD138-negative cells sorted from bone marrow. The cell subset or site label on this specimen signifies: bone marrow mononuclear cells depleted of CD138+ plasma/myeloma cells by negative magnetic selection.

CDR3 protein: CASSFGTSINEQFF. The DNA sequence is given as TGTGCCAGCAGCTTTGGGACTAGCATCAATGAGCAGTTCTTC. The V gene is TRBV7-9 and the J gene is TRBJ2-1; TRBD2 aligns with 9 central bases. V and J are trimmed by 3 bases and 6 bases, and the gene matches miss 3 bases of the junction. In the germline V gene (reference sequence), CDR1 corresponds to SEHNR and CDR2 to FQNEAQ. Including cysteine and phenylalanine, the CDR3 has 14 amino acids. Only CDR3 DNA remains: 42 bases, in frame from the first base.